Listed below are T cell receptor beta chains from one sample, sequenced in a study of Ad26.COV2.S vaccination and SARS-CoV-2 variants. The data were produced by immunoSEQ multiplex PCR, yet TCRdb's version contains in-frame clones alone and is incomplete. Among approximately 300,000 clones listed, about 86% were seen once. The sequencing here drew on peripheral blood, taken in a trial of Ad26.COV2.S vaccine versus placebo. Every receptor here comes from a person aged 18 to 65 who received the Ad26.COV2.S COVID-19 vaccine or a placebo. CDR3s leave out the opening cysteine and the closing phenylalanine or tryptophan. Fields, in order: V gene, CDR3 protein.

TRBV30,AWSVQVQYEQY
TRBV15,ATSRDRYGAEAF
TRBV5-4,ASSLPGNGNTIY
TRBV3-1/TRBV3-2,ASSLSGTGINGYT
TRBV7-2,ASSLSRYNEQF
TRBV6-5,ASSYSSTGRNQPQH
TRBV27,ASSFSATQETQY
TRBV29-1,SVASGKGRSNTEAF
TRBV7-9,ASSPTWDRSYGYT
TRBV7-2,ASRNLRGGNTIY
TRBV3-1/TRBV3-2,ASSSGQGLEQY